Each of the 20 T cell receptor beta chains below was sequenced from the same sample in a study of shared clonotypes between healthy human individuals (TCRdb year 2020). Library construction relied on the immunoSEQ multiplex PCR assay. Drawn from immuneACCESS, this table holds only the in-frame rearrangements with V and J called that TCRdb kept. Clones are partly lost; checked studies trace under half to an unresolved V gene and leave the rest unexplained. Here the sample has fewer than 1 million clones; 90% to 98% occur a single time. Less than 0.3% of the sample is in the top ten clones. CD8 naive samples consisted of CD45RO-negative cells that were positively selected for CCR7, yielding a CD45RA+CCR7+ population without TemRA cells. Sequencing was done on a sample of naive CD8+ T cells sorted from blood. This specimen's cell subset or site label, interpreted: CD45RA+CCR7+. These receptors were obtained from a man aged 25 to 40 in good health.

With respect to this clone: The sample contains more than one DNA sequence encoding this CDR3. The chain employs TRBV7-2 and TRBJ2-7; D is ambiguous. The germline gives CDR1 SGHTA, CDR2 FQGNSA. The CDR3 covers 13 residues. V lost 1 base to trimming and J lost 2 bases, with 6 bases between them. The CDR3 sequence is CASSLGRAYEQYF. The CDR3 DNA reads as TGTGCCAGCAGCTTAGGAAGGGCCTACGAGCAGTACTTC.

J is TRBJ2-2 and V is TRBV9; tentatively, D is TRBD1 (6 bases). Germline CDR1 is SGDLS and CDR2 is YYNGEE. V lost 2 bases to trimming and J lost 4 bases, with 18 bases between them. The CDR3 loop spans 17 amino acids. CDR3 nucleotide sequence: TGTGCCAGCAGCGTCCAGGGGCCGCCAACGGGCACCGGGGAGCTGTTTTTT. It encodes CASSVQGPPTGTGELFF. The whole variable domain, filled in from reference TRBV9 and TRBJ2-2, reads DSGVTQTPKHLITATGQRVTLRCSPRSGDLSVYWYQQSLDQGLQFLIQYYNGEERAKGNILERFSAQQFPDLHSELNLSSLELGDSALYFCASSVQGPPTGTGELFFGEGSRLTVL.

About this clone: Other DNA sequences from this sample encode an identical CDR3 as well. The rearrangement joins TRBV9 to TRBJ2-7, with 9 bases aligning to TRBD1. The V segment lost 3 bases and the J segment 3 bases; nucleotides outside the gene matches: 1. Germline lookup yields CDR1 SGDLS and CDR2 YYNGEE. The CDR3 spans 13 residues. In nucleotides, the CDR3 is TGTGCCAGCAGCGGGGGACAGGGCTACGAGCAGTACTTC. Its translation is CASSGGQGYEQYF. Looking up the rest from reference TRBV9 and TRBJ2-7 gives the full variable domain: DSGVTQTPKHLITATGQRVTLRCSPRSGDLSVYWYQQSLDQGLQFLIQYYNGEERAKGNILERFSAQQFPDLHSELNLSSLELGDSALYFCASSGGQGYEQYFGPGTRLTVT.

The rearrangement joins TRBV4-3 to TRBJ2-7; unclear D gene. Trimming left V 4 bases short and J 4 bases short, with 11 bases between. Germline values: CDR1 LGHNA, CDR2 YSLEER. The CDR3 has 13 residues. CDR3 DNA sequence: TGCGCCAGCAGCCCTTACACCGGTTACGAGCAGTACTTC. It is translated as CASSPYTGYEQYF.

CDR3 nucleotides: TGCAGCGTTGAACTAGAGGGGTACACTGAAGCTTTCTTT. Encoded protein: CSVELEGYTEAFF. The chain is built from TRBV29-1 and TRBJ1-1, with a tentative D call TRBD1 (5 bases). The CDR3 is 13 amino acids. V shed 2 bases and J shed 3 bases, with 10 bases lying between them. Germline V gene lookup returns CDR1 SQVTM and CDR2 ANQGSEA.

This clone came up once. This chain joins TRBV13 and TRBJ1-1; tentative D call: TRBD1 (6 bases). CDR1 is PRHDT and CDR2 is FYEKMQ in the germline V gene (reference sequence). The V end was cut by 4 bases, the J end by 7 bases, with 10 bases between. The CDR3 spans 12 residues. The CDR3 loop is CASSWGGVEAFF. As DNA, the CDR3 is TGTGCCAGCAGCTGGGGGGGCGTTGAAGCTTTCTTT.

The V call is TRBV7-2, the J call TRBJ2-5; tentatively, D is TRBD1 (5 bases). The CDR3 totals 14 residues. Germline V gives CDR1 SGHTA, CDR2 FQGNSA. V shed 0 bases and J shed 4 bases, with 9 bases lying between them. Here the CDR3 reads CASSLAMGRETQYF. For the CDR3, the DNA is TGTGCCAGCAGCTTAGCGATGGGGCGAGAGACCCAGTACTTC. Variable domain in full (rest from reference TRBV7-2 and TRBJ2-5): GAGVSQSPSNKVTEKGKDVELRCDPISGHTALYWYRQSLGQGLEFLIYFQGNSAPDKSGLPSDRFSAERTGGSVSTLTIQRTQQEDSAVYLCASSLAMGRETQYFGPGTRLLVL.

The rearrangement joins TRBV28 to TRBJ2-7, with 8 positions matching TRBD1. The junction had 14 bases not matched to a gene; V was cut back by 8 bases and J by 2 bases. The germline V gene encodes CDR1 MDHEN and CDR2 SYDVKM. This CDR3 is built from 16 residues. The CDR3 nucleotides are TGTGCCAGCCGGGGCGAGGTCATCAGGGGGCCCTACGAGCAGTACTTC. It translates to CASRGEVIRGPYEQYF.

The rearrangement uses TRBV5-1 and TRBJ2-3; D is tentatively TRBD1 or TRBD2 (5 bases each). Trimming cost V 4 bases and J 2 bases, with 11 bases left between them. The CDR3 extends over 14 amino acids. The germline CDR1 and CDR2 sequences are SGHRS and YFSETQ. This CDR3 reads CASSPGRNTDTQYF. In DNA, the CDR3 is TGCGCCAGCAGCCCGGGACGGAACACAGATACGCAGTATTTT.

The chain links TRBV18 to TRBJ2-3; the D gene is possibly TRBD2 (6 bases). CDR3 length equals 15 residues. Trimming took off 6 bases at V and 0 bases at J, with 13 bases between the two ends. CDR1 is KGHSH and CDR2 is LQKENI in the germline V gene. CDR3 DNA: TGTGCCAGCTCGGGATGGGACTCCAGCACAGATACGCAGTATTTT. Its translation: CASSGWDSSTDTQYF.

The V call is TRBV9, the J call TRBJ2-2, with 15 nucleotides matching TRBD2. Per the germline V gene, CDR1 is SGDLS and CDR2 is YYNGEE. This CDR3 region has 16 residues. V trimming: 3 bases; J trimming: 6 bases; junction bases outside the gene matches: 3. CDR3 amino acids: CASSGTSGRASGELFF. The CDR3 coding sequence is TGTGCCAGCAGCGGGACTAGCGGGAGGGCCTCCGGGGAGCTGTTTTTT.

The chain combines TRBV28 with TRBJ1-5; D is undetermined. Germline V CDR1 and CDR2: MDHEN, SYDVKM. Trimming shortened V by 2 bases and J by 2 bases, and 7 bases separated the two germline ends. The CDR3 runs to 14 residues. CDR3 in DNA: TGTGCCAGCAGTTTAGTTCAGGGCAATCAGCCCCAGCATTTT. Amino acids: CASSLVQGNQPQHF.

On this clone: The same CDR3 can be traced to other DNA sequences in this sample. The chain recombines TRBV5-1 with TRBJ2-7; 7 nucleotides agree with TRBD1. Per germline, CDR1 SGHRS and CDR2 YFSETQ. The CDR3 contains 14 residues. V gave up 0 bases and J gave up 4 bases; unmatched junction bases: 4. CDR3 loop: CASSLGRDSYEQYF. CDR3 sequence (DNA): TGCGCCAGCAGCTTGGGCCGGGACAGTTACGAGCAGTACTTC.

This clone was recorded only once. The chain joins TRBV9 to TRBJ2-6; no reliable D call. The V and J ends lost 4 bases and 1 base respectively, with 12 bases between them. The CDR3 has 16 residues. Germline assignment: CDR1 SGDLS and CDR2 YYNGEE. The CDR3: CASSPDTGSGANVLTF. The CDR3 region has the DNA TGTGCCAGCAGCCCCGACACCGGATCTGGGGCCAACGTCCTGACTTTC.

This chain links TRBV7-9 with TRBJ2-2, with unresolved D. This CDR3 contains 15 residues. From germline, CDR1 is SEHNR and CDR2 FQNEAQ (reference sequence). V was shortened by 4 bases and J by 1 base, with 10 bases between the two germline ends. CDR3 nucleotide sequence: TGTGCCAGCAGCTCTTTGGTGAGGAACACCGGGGAGCTGTTTTTT. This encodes CASSSLVRNTGELFF.

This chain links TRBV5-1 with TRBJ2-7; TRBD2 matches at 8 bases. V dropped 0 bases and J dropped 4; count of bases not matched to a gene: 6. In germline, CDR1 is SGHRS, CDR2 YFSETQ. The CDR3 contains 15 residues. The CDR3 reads CASSLEVAGPYEQYF. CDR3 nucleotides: TGCGCCAGCAGCTTGGAGGTAGCGGGGCCTTACGAGCAGTACTTC. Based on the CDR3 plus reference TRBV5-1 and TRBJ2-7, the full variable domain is KAGVTQTPRYLIKTRGQQVTLSCSPISGHRSVSWYQQTPGQGLQFLFEYFSETQRNKGNFPGRFSGRQFSNSRSEMNVSTLELGDSALYLCASSLEVAGPYEQYFGPGTRLTVT.

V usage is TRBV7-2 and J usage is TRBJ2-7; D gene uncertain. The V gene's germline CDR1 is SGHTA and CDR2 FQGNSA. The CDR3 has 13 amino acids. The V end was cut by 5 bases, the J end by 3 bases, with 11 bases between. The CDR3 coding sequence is TGTGCCAGCAGCCCCTATGCCAGCTACGAGCAGTACTTC. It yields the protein CASSPYASYEQYF.

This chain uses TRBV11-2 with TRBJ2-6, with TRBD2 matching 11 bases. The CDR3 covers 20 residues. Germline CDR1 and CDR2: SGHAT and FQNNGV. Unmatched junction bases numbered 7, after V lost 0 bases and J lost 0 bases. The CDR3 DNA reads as TGTGCCAGCAGCTTAGATGTTGGGACTAGCGGCCCCTCTGGGGCCAACGTCCTGACTTTC. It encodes CASSLDVGTSGPSGANVLTF.

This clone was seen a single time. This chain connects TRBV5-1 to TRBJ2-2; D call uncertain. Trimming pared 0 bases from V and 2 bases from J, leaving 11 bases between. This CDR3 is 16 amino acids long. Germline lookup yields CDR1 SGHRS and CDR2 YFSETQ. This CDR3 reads CASSLGPEPNTGELFF. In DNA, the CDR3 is TGCGCCAGCAGCTTGGGACCAGAACCAAACACCGGGGAGCTGTTTTTT.

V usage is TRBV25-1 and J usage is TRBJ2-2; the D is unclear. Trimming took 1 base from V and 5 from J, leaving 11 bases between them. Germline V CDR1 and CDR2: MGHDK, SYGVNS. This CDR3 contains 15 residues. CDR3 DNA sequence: TGTGCCAGCAGTGAATCCGACGTAGGAACCGGGGAGCTGTTTTTT. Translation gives CASSESDVGTGELFF.